These T cell receptor beta chains were read from a single sample in a study of blood T cell repertoires in COVID-19. Profiling relied on immunoSEQ multiplex PCR, and the TCRdb table lists in-frame clones only, not all of them. The sample holds 380,000 or so clones, 89% seen once. The sample was peripheral blood. The receptors shown here come from a man aged 35-49 years with acute or convalescent COVID-19. Both conserved end residues are part of each CDR3. D genes are given only for firm matches. The size entry is marked missing in some rows and otherwise reads once, few, many or a size class.

TRBV7-2	TRBJ2-2	NA	TRBD2	TGTGCCAGCAGCTTACCGGGACTAGTCGCCGGGGAGCTGTTTTTT	CASSLPGLVAGELFF
TRBV28	TRBJ2-3	NA	TRBD1	TGTGCCAGCAGCCGAAGGGGACAGGGGACAGATACGCAGTATTTT	CASSRRGQGTDTQYF
TRBV5-1	TRBJ2-3	NA	TRBD2	TGCGCCAGCAGCTTCCTAGCGGAACGCACAGATACGCAGTATTTT	CASSFLAERTDTQYF
TRBV9	TRBJ2-2	NA	NA	TGTGCCAGCAGCGCACCCCAAGGACATGGGAACACCGGGGAGCTGTTTTTT	CASSAPQGHGNTGELFF
TRBV29-1	TRBJ1-2	NA	NA	TGCAGCGCACGGGATTTACTCTATGGCTACACCTTC	CSARDLLYGYTF
TRBV2	TRBJ1-2	NA	TRBD1	TGTGCCAGCATCCGTCCCGGGACAGCCTCCTATGGCTACACCTTC	CASIRPGTASYGYTF
TRBV7-9	TRBJ2-7	NA	NA	TGTGCCAGCAGAGGGAGCCGGTACGAGCAGTACTTC	CASRGSRYEQYF
TRBV7-3	TRBJ2-2	NA	TRBD2	TGTGCCAGCAGCCCGATAGCGGGGGGGCCCGACACCGGGGAGCTGTTTTTT	CASSPIAGGPDTGELFF
TRBV3-1/TRBV3-2	TRBJ1-4	NA	TRBD1	TGTGCCAGCAGCCAAGAGTCAGGGGGCAATGAAAAACTGTTTTTT	CASSQESGGNEKLFF
TRBV2	TRBJ1-1	NA	TRBD1	TGTGCCAGCAGTGCCTCCGGGACAGGGAAATTGATGGCTTTCTTT	CASSASGTGKLMAFF
TRBV19	TRBJ2-7	NA	NA	TGTGCCAGTAGTATAGGCGGGGACTCCTACGAGCAGTACTTC	CASSIGGDSYEQYF
TRBV6-2/TRBV6-3	TRBJ2-7	NA	TRBD1	TGTGCCAGCAGTTATCAAATCGACAGGGTAAGCTCCTACGAGCAGTACTTC	CASSYQIDRVSSYEQYF
TRBV6-2/TRBV6-3	TRBJ2-1	NA	TRBD1	TGTGCCAGCATCCCTACTTCGGACAGGGAAGACAATGAGCAGTTCTTC	CASIPTSDREDNEQFF
TRBV4-1	TRBJ2-5	NA	TRBD2	TGCGCCAGCAGCCAAGATGTAGCGGGAGCTGGGCCTTGGGAGACCCAGTACTTC	CASSQDVAGAGPWETQYF
TRBV19	TRBJ2-5	NA	NA	TGTGCCAGTAGTATAGAGACAAACCTCTTCGACCAAGAGACCCAGTACTTC	CASSIETNLFDQETQYF
TRBV2	TRBJ1-6	NA	NA	TGTGCCAGCAAGATTCAGGGGAATTCACCCCTCCACTTT	CASKIQGNSPLHF
TRBV7-7	TRBJ2-1	NA	TRBD2	TGTGCTAGCGGAAGCGGGGCTTACAATGAGCAGTTCTTC	CASGSGAYNEQFF
TRBV7-9	TRBJ1-1	once	TRBD1	TGTGCCAGCAGCTTACCGCATGGACAGGGCAGGGCTTTCTTT	CASSLPHGQGRAFF
TRBV6-5	TRBJ1-5	NA	TRBD1	TGTGCCAGCAGTCAGGGACAGGGAGGAGCTCAGCCCCAGCATTTT	CASSQGQGGAQPQHF
TRBV5-4	TRBJ2-7	NA	TRBD1	TGTGCCAGCAGCTTCGGGGACAGGGTTTACGAGCAGTACTTC	CASSFGDRVYEQYF
TRBV11-2	TRBJ1-4	once	NA	TGTGCCAGCAGCTTAGAATCGTTGGCTGGCAGGGTCGGAACTAATGAAAAACTGTTTTTT	CASSLESLAGRVGTNEKLFF
TRBV28	TRBJ1-5	NA	TRBD1	TGTGCCAGCAGTTTGACCCCCCTGACAGGGGATCAGCCCCAGCATTTT	CASSLTPLTGDQPQHF
TRBV27	TRBJ1-3	NA	TRBD1	TGTGCCAGCAGACGGGACAGGGAAAAGAACTCTGGAAACACCATATATTTT	CASRRDREKNSGNTIYF
TRBV7-3	TRBJ2-6	NA	NA	TGTGCCAGTAGAACGGGCTCTGGGGCCAACGTCCTGACTTTC	CASRTGSGANVLTF
TRBV29-1	TRBJ2-7	NA	NA	TGCAGCGTGGGCATAGCGACAGGCTCCTACGAGCAGTACTTC	CSVGIATGSYEQYF
TRBV15	TRBJ1-2	NA	TRBD1	TGTGCCACCAGCGTCAGCAGGGGGCTGATGCACTATGGCTACACCTTC	CATSVSRGLMHYGYTF
TRBV7-3	TRBJ1-1	NA	NA	TGTGCCAGCAGCCCCCTTGGAGGAGAGTACACTGAAGCTTTCTTT	CASSPLGGEYTEAFF
TRBV28	TRBJ1-2	NA	TRBD1	TGTGCCAGCAGTAGCCGGGGGACAGGGGCCTATGGCTACACCTTC	CASSSRGTGAYGYTF
TRBV21-1	TRBJ2-3	NA	NA	TGTGCCAGCAGCACATCGACAGCTAGCACAGATACGCAGTATTTT	CASSTSTASTDTQYF
TRBV10-1	TRBJ1-2	NA	TRBD1	TGCGCCAGCAGTGAATCCCGCAGGACAGGGATTTATGGCTACACCTTC	CASSESRRTGIYGYTF
TRBV19	TRBJ1-1	once	TRBD1	TGTGCCAGTAGCTCGGACAGGGAGGTAATCACTGAAGCTTTCTTT	CASSSDREVITEAFF
TRBV10-3	TRBJ1-2	NA	NA	TGTGCCATCAGTGGTATAGGGGATGGCTACACCTTC	CAISGIGDGYTF
TRBV7-8	TRBJ1-5	NA	TRBD1	TGTGCCAGCAGCCCTGGGACAGCGAGAAGCAATCAGCCCCAGCATTTT	CASSPGTARSNQPQHF
TRBV27	TRBJ1-1	NA	NA	TGTGCCAGCGGGCTTGGGGGGGGCTTTGGTTTCTTT	CASGLGGGFGFF
TRBV2	TRBJ1-1	once	TRBD1	TGTGCCAGCAGGACAGGGGCCGACACTGAAGCTTTCTTT	CASRTGADTEAFF
TRBV2	TRBJ2-4	NA	NA	TGTGCCAGCAGCGTAGAACAGAAAAACATTCAGTACTTC	CASSVEQKNIQYF
TRBV27	TRBJ2-1	NA	TRBD2	TGTGCCAGCAGCTTCATCGCGGGAGTGGGCATCTACAATGAGCAGTTCTTC	CASSFIAGVGIYNEQFF
TRBV5-6	TRBJ2-1	NA	TRBD2	TGTGCCAGCAGCTTGGATGGGGCGGGGGTCCTCTCCTACAATGAGCAGTTCTTC	CASSLDGAGVLSYNEQFF
TRBV7-9	TRBJ2-7	NA	TRBD2	TGTGCCAGCAGACCCTCGGGAGGGCTGTCCGAGCAGTACTTC	CASRPSGGLSEQYF
TRBV7-6	TRBJ2-7	NA	TRBD2	TGTGCCAGCAGCCCTAGACTAGCGGGAGTCGAGCAGTACTTC	CASSPRLAGVEQYF
TRBV5-1	TRBJ1-2	NA	NA	TGCGCCAGCAGCTTGGGGGAGGGTGGCTACACCTTC	CASSLGEGGYTF
TRBV19	TRBJ2-7	NA	NA	TGTGCCAGTCCTACGTACGAGCAGTACTTC	CASPTYEQYF
TRBV7-6	TRBJ2-5	NA	TRBD2	TGTGCCAGCAGCCCGACGGGAGGGGGTTCGGGGCCGGTGTACCAAGAGACCCAGTACTTC	CASSPTGGGSGPVYQETQYF
TRBV27	TRBJ2-3	NA	NA	TGTGCCAGCAGTTTACTATTGGGGCGCCCAGATACGCAGTATTTT	CASSLLLGRPDTQYF
TRBV6-5	TRBJ1-2	NA	TRBD1	TGTGCCAGCTCGGGACAGGTTAACTATGGCTACACCTTC	CASSGQVNYGYTF
TRBV28	TRBJ2-4	NA	NA	TGTGCCAGCAGTTTTGGTGGTCCGGGAAGGCTTCAGTACTTC	CASSFGGPGRLQYF
TRBV4-1	TRBJ2-3	NA	NA	TGCGCCAGCAGCCGGGGACTGGAACCTAGCACAGATACGCAGTATTTT	CASSRGLEPSTDTQYF
TRBV3-1/TRBV3-2	TRBJ1-2	NA	TRBD1	TGTGCCAGCAGCCAAGAGTACAGGGGCAACTATGGCTACACCTTC	CASSQEYRGNYGYTF
TRBV4-1	TRBJ2-5	NA	TRBD1	TGCGCCAGTCGTCGGGGACAGGGGCTAGAGACCCAGTACTTC	CASRRGQGLETQYF